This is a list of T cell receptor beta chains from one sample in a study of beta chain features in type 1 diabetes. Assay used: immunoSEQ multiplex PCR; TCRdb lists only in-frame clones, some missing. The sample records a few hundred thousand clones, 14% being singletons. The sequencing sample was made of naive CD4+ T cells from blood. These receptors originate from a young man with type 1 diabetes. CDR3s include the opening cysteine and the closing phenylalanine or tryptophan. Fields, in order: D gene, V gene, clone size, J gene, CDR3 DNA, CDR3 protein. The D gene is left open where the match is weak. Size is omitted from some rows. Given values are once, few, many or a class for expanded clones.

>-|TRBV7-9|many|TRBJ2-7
TGTGCCAGCTCCGAACGTCGGAGCTCCTACGAGCAGTACTTC
CASSERRSSYEQYF
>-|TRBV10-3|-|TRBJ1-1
TGTGCCACCGAAGGTCCAGGGCAGAACACTGAAGCTTTCTTT
CATEGPGQNTEAFF
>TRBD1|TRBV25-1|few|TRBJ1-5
TGTGCCAGCAGTCAGGGGGGCGGTCAGCCCCAGCATTTT
CASSQGGGQPQHF
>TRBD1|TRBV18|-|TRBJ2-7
TGTGCCAGCTCACCGGACAGGGTCTACGAGCAGTACTTC
CASSPDRVYEQYF
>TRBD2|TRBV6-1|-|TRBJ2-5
TGTGCCAGCAGTAGCGGGGGGGCAGGAGAGACCCAGTACTTC
CASSSGGAGETQYF
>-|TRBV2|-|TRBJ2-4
TGTGCCACGCAGGGGATAGCCAAAAACATTCAGTACTTC
CATQGIAKNIQYF
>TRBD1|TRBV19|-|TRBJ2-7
TGTGCCAGCAGCACCCAACCGGGACAGAGAGAGCAGTACTTC
CASSTQPGQREQYF
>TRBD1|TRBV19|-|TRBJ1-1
TGTGCCAGTCGCTCAGGACAGGGGACTGAAGCTTTCTTT
CASRSGQGTEAFF
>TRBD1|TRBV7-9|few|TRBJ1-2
TGTGCCAGCAGCTTAGACAGGGGAACTAACTATGGCTACACCTTC
CASSLDRGTNYGYTF
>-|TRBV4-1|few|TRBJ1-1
TGCGCCAGCAGCCGAGTTGGGACATCGAACACTGAAGCTTTCTTT
CASSRVGTSNTEAFF
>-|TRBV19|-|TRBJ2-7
TGTGCCAGTAGTACTGTGGCTAGCAGGAGCTCCTACGAGCAGTACTTC
CASSTVASRSSYEQYF
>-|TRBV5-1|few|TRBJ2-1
TGCGCCAGCAGCTCCCCGACAATCTACAATGAGCAGTTCTTC
CASSSPTIYNEQFF
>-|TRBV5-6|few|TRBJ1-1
TGTGCCAGCAGCTCGCCTGTAGGGGGTTACGGCACTGAAGCTTTCTTT
CASSSPVGGYGTEAFF
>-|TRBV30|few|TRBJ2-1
TGTGCCTGGAGTAATAGGGGAAATGAGCAGTTCTTC
CAWSNRGNEQFF
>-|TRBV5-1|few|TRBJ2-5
TGCGCCAGCAGCTTTGACACACTGGGCGAGACCCAGTACTTC
CASSFDTLGETQYF
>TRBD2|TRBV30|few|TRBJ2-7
TGTGCCTGGAGGAGCGGGGGGCCCTCCTACGAGCAGTACTTC
CAWRSGGPSYEQYF
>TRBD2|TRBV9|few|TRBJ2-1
TGTGCCAGCGGGGGGACGGGGGGTGAGCAGTTCTTC
CASGGTGGEQFF
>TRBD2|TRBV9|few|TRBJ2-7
TGTGCCAGCAGCGCCGGGACTAGCGGGGGCGGGCAGTACTTC
CASSAGTSGGGQYF
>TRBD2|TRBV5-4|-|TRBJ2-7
TGTGCCAGCAGCGGCGGGACTAGCGGGGACCCCTACGAGCAGTACTTC
CASSGGTSGDPYEQYF
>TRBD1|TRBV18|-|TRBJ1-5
TGTGCCAGCTCACCACAGGGGGCCCTCAATCAGCCCCAGCATTTT
CASSPQGALNQPQHF
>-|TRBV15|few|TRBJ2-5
TGTGCCACCAGCAGAGGGCAGGGGGGTGAGACCCAGTACTTC
CATSRGQGGETQYF
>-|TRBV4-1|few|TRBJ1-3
TGCGCCAGCAGCCAAGAGGGGCACTCTGGAAACACCATATATTTT
CASSQEGHSGNTIYF
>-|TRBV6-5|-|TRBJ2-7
TGTGCCAGCAGTTACTCGGAAAGGGGCTACTACGAGCAGTACTTC
CASSYSERGYYEQYF